This T cell receptor (beta chain) stems from a study of CD8 T cells in Susac syndrome (dated by TCRdb to 2018 to 2020). Broadly, across the study: The study used repertoire sequencing to test whether antigen drove CD8+ T cell activation and differentiation in Susac syndrome. The clonality of the CD8+ T cell repertoire was compared across 12 healthy donors, roughly 14 Susac syndrome patients and around 16 multiple sclerosis patients.

Peripheral blood CD8+ and CD4+ T cells from healthy donors, Susac syndrome patients and multiple sclerosis patients were profiled by high-throughput TCR beta sequencing. The multiple sclerosis controls were treatment-naive patients who had stable or active relapsing-remitting disease and met the revised McDonald criteria. Bulk CD8+ and CD4+ T cells were purified magnetically by negative isolation, whereas CD8+ TEMRA cells were enriched by FACS. Blood was drawn into EDTA tubes, processed within 24 hours, and PBMCs were isolated by density gradient centrifugation. PBMCs destined for TCR sequencing were cryopreserved in liquid nitrogen and later thawed in a 37 °C water bath. A purity of at least 90% was achieved for sorted or isolated CD4+, CD8+ and CD8+ TEMRA cells. RNA was extracted using the RNeasy kit, and roughly 0.45 to 1 ug of the RNA was reverse transcribed with random hexamers. The immunoSEQ multiplex PCR assay, which covers 54 Vbeta and 13 Jbeta segments, was used to amplify TCR beta CDR3 regions. PCR amplification bias was corrected using a synthetic template baseline for primer optimization and computational correction. The paper's data handling went like this. Reads were assigned to V, D and J genes according to IMGT and analyzed in immunoSEQ Analyzer, with only productive sequences retained. Clonality was calculated as one minus the Shannon entropy normalized by log2 of the number of productive unique sequences. For each patient and control, public and private clones were evaluated within the 100 most prevalent clones. Clones were defined as Susac-specific if absent from the healthy and MS cohorts, from 900 to 1,200 published viral clones and from other ImmuneACCESS disease sequences. TCRdb reanalyzed the raw reads on its own, using fastp at Q25 for trimming and MiXCR for clone calling, and kept in-frame beta chains. Rows merge per CDR3 protein into single entries with the most common DNA and genes. TCRdb's processing, not the authors' own work, is the source of the V and J calls. Here the sample has about 300,000 distinct CDR3 sequences; about 89% occur a single time. The ten largest clonotypes hold about 0.17% of the sample.

With respect to this clonotype: Its target antigen remains unknown. No base quality values were provided; no much bigger clone lies one nucleotide off.

Broader findings and caveats from the paper: The study acknowledged that relatively few individuals were included in the TCR sequencing and HLA analysis.

Taken from cysteine to phenylalanine, the CDR3 has 14 residues. CDR3 DNA only is kept here, 42 bases in frame from base 1. Trimming costs V 1 base and J 2 bases, and their ends lie 9 bases apart. Based on the germline V gene, the CDR1 and CDR2 sequences are ENHRY and SYGVKD. The TCR originated in a human donor with multiple sclerosis. The sample taken for sequencing was CD8+ T cells from PBMCs. This receptor chain uses TRBV10-3 and TRBJ2-7, with no confidently assigned D gene. The base sequence is TGTGCCATCAGTGAGTTCGATGACACCTACGAGCAGTACTTC. This encodes CAISEFDDTYEQYF.